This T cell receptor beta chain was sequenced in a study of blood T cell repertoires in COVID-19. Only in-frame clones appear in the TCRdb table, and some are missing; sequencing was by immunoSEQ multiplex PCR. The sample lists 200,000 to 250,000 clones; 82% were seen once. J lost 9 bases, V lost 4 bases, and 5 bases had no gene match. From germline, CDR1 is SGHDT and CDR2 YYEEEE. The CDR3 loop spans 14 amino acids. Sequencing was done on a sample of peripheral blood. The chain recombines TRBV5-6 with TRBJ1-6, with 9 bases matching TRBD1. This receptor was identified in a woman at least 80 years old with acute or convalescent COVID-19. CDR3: CASSPDRGTSPLHF. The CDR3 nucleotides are TGTGCCAGCAGCCCCGACAGGGGGACTTCACCCCTCCACTTT.